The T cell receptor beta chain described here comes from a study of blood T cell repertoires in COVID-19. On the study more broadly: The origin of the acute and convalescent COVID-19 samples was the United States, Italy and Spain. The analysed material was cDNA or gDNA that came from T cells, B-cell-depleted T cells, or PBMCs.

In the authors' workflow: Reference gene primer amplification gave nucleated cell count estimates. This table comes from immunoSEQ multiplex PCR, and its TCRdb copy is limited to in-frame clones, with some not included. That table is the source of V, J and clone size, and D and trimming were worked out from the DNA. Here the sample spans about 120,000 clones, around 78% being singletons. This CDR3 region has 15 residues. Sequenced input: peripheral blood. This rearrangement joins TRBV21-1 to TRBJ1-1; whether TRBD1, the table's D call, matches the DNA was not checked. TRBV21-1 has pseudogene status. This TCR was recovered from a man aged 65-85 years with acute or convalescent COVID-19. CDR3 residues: CASSKDRIMNTEAFF. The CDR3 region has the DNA TGTGCCAGCAGCAAAGACAGAATCATGAACACTGAAGCTTTCTTT.